This T cell receptor beta chain was profiled in a study of cytomegalovirus exposure and HLA in healthy donors. As for the study in general: The roughly 670 first-cohort repertoires shared a platform with the approximately 110 validation repertoires, as reported in a later analysis. Findings and caveats of the study: Rare TCR sequences predominated, though certain public TCRs were found in many donors. There were 150 to 200 TCR beta chains listed as cytomegalovirus-associated.

In germline, CDR1 is SGDLS, CDR2 YYNGEE. This CDR3 spans 16 amino acids. The V end lost 3 bases, the J end lost 0 bases, and 13 bases lay between the germline ends. Clones were read by immunoSEQ multiplex PCR, and TCRdb kept only the in-frame ones, dropping some. Of some 69,000 clones in the sample, roughly 96% were seen once. Separation from the approximately 660-subject first cohort characterized the roughly 110-subject validation cohort, to which the donors belonged. This clone has just one count. Its antigen is not known. The source is a young man in good health and CMV-seronegative. Sequencing was done on a sample of PBMCs. The rearrangement links TRBV9 to TRBJ1-3, with a weak D call TRBD1 (6 bases). The CDR3 DNA is TGTGCCAGCAGCGACTTGACAGGAAACTCTGGAAACACCATATATTTT. It encodes CASSDLTGNSGNTIYF.